This TCR beta chain was captured in a study of monozygotic twins with inflammatory bowel disease. Every TCR library used approximately 4,000 ng of total RNA. After re-calling the 5' RACE reads, TCRdb lists one entry per CDR3 protein, DNA absent. Its table lists 150,000 to 200,000 distinct CDR3 sequences. Turning to this clonotype: The antigen remains unidentified.

Study-wide results and caveats: There were differing immunosuppressive treatments, which may have added variability to patient repertoires. Repertoire similarity did not separate concordant from discordant twins, possibly from limited power. Inverse Simpson values showed less TCRbeta diversity in IBD patients than in their healthy co-twins.

Germline V lookup: CDR1 MNHEY, CDR2 SMNVEV (reference sequence). The CDR3 has 13 amino acids. The sequenced material came from blood. The clonotype was recovered from a human donor with ulcerative colitis or Crohn's disease, or a healthy co-twin of an affected twin (not recorded which). The chain couples TRBV27 to TRBJ2-2; TCRdb reports TRBD2, a call that lacks DNA to check it against. CDR3 in amino acids: CASRRGRTGELFF.